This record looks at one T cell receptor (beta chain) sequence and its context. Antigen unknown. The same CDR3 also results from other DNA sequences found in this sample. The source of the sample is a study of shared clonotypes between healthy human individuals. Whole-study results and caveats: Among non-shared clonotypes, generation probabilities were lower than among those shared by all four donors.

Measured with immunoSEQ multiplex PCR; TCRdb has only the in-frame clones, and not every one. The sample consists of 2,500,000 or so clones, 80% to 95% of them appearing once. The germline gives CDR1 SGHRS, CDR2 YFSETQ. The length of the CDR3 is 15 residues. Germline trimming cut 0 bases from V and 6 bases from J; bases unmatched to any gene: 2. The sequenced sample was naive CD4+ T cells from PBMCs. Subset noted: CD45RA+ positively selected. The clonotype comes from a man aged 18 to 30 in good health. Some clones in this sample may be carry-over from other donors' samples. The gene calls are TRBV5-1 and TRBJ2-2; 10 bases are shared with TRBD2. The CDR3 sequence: CASSLGLAGPGELFF. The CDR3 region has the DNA TGCGCCAGCAGCTTGGGACTAGCGGGCCCCGGGGAGCTGTTTTTT.